What follows are 21 T cell receptor beta chains derived from one specimen sequenced in a study of control samples from healthy donors and cancer patients (dated by TCRdb to the early 2020s). Libraries were made using the immunoSEQ multiplex PCR assay. TCRdb stores this immuneACCESS table with in-frame sequences only. Part of the clones is absent; in the studies checked, under half of the shortfall reflects unresolved V genes, and no reason is known for the rest. This sample holds approximately 82,000 clones; approximately 87% were observed only once. Jointly, the top ten make up about 18% of the sample. The sequencing input was blood. Source of these receptors: a man over 45 in good health.

This chain links TRBV18 with TRBJ2-1; unclear D gene. The CDR3 sequence is 14 residues long. The V gene lost 3 bases and the J gene lost 0 bases, with 6 bases spanning the gap. CDR1 and CDR2 (germline): KGHSH, LQKENI. The CDR3 DNA reads as TGTGCCAGCTCACCCACTAACTCCTACAATGAGCAGTTCTTC. This gives the protein CASSPTNSYNEQFF.

The gene calls are TRBV9 and TRBJ2-2, with D perhaps TRBD1 (6 bases). This CDR3 has 12 amino acids. CDR1 and CDR2 from the germline V gene are SGDLS and YYNGEE. Trimming shortened V by 6 bases and J by 6 bases, and 9 bases separated the two germline ends. This CDR3 is CASNPGAGELFF. CDR3 sequence (DNA): TGTGCCAGCAACCCAGGGGCCGGGGAGCTGTTTTTT.

The chain combines TRBV10-1 with TRBJ2-1; the match to TRBD2 covers 9 bases. The CDR3 is 15 residues long. V gave up 0 bases and J gave up 7 bases; unmatched junction bases: 4. The V gene's germline CDR1 is WNHNN and CDR2 SYGVQD (reference sequence). This CDR3 is CASSESAGGSNEQFF. The CDR3 DNA follows: TGCGCCAGCAGTGAGTCAGCGGGAGGATCGAATGAGCAGTTCTTC.

V usage is TRBV5-1 and J usage is TRBJ2-1; 9 bases agree with TRBD2. Germline V gene lookup returns CDR1 SGHRS and CDR2 YFSETQ. J gave up 4 bases and V 4 bases, and 6 bases lay outside the gene matches. This CDR3 is 15 amino acids long. CDR3: CASSQSGGTYNEQFF. CDR3 coding DNA: TGCGCCAGCAGCCAAAGCGGGGGGACTTACAATGAGCAGTTCTTC.

This chain uses TRBV5-6 with TRBJ1-5; 7 bases align to TRBD1. The length of the CDR3 is 16 residues. Germline CDR1 reads SGHDT; CDR2 reads YYEEEE. The trim removed 7 bases at V and 1 base at J, leaving 11 bases unmatched. CDR3 bases: TGTGCCAGCGCACCAGGGGGAGGGGAAAGCAATCAGCCCCAGCATTTT. Protein: CASAPGGGESNQPQHF.

The V call is TRBV5-1, the J call TRBJ2-2, with 9 bases matching TRBD2. Germline CDR1 reads SGHRS; CDR2 reads YFSETQ. J gave up 8 bases and V 6 bases, and 8 bases lay outside the gene matches. The CDR3 contains 14 residues. The CDR3, as DNA: TGCGCCAGCACCGGGACTAGCCTCTTTGGGGAGCTGTTTTTT. Translating it yields CASTGTSLFGELFF.

The gene calls are TRBV9 and TRBJ2-3; weak D call: TRBD1 (5 bases). Germline V gene sequence: CDR1 SGDLS, CDR2 YYNGEE. CDR3 length: 15 amino acids. Trimming took off 2 bases at V and 1 base at J, with 11 bases between the two ends. In DNA form, the CDR3 reads TGTGCCAGCAGCGTCAGGGTGGGTGGCACAGATACGCAGTATTTT. Translating gives CASSVRVGGTDTQYF.

The chain uses TRBV7-2 and TRBJ2-7; unclear D gene. The length of the CDR3 is 13 residues. From germline, CDR1 is SGHTA and CDR2 FQGNSA. V gave up 3 bases and J gave up 2 bases, with 8 bases separating them. The CDR3 nucleotides are TGTGCCAGCAGCTTGTTTCCGACCTACGAGCAGTACGTC. Amino acid sequence: CASSLFPTYEQYV.

The chain recombines TRBV2 with TRBJ1-6; 8 nucleotides align to TRBD1. This CDR3 has 15 amino acids. Trimming took 5 bases from V and 12 from J; bases not matched to a gene: 12. Germline-derived CDR1 and CDR2 are SNHLY and FYNNEI. CDR3 protein: CASSQDREVRKPLHF. The DNA of the CDR3 is TGTGCCAGCAGTCAGGACAGGGAAGTTAGGAAACCCCTCCACTTT.

The V call is TRBV6-4, the J call TRBJ2-2; 10 positions agree with TRBD2. Losses at the gene ends were 5 bases for V and 6 bases for J; bases not matched to a gene: 6. The CDR3 totals 15 residues. The germline gives CDR1 MRHNA, CDR2 SNTAGT. CDR3 loop: CASSIGTSDSGELFF. CDR3 coding DNA: TGTGCCAGCAGTATCGGGACTAGCGACTCCGGGGAGCTGTTTTTT.

This chain uses TRBV29-1 with TRBJ1-6, with D possibly TRBD1 on 5 matching bases. From germline, CDR1 is SQVTM and CDR2 ANQGSEA. The V gene lost 4 bases and the J gene lost 7 bases, with 11 bases spanning the gap. This CDR3 region has 13 residues. CDR3: CSVGLGGNSPLHF. The DNA of the CDR3 is TGCAGCGTTGGGTTGGGGGGAAATTCACCCCTCCACTTT.

This rearrangement joins TRBV24-1 to TRBJ2-1; 15 bases map to TRBD2. Losses at the gene ends were 2 bases for V and 9 bases for J; bases not matched to a gene: 10. The CDR3 runs 18 residues. Germline V gene sequence: CDR1 KGHDR, CDR2 SFDVKD. The DNA of the CDR3 is TGTGCCACCAGTGATTGGACTAGCGGGAGGGTTGGCGTTGGTGAGCAGTTCTTC. As protein: CATSDWTSGRVGVGEQFF.

The chain couples TRBV9 to TRBJ1-2; no clear D. The CDR3 covers 11 residues. Trimming removed 3 bases at V and 5 bases at J, with 5 bases between. Germline-derived CDR1 and CDR2 are SGDLS and YYNGEE. CDR3 in DNA: TGTGCCAGCAGCGGACGTTATGGCTACACCTTC. As protein: CASSGRYGYTF. The whole variable domain, filled in from reference TRBV9 and TRBJ1-2, reads DSGVTQTPKHLITATGQRVTLRCSPRSGDLSVYWYQQSLDQGLQFLIQYYNGEERAKGNILERFSAQQFPDLHSELNLSSLELGDSALYFCASSGRYGYTFGSGTRLTVV.

This rearrangement joins TRBV27 to TRBJ1-5; D possibly corresponds to TRBD1 (6 bases). Between the trimmed V and J ends, which lost 8 bases and 2 bases, there was a span of 16 bases. This CDR3 has 15 amino acids. The germline gives CDR1 MNHEY, CDR2 SMNVEV (reference sequence). CDR3 region: CASRTGTVGNQPQHF. DNA of the CDR3: TGTGCCAGCCGAACAGGGACGGTGGGCAATCAGCCCCAGCATTTT.

The chain links TRBV7-9 to TRBJ2-5, with D uncertain. The CDR3 has 15 residues. CDR1 and CDR2 (germline): SEHNR, FQNEAQ (reference sequence). Trimming pared 2 bases from V and 2 bases from J, leaving 12 bases between. CDR3 in DNA: TGTGCCAGCAGCTTAAGTTCGAGTCTACAAGAGACCCAGTACTTC. Residues: CASSLSSSLQETQYF. Drawing the rest from reference TRBV7-9 and TRBJ2-5, the complete variable domain is DTGVSQNPRHKITKRGQNVTFRCDPISEHNRLYWYRQTLGQGPEFLTYFQNEAQLEKSRLLSDRFSAERPKGSFSTLEIQRTEQGDSAMYLCASSLSSSLQETQYFGPGTRLLVL.

The chain has TRBV2 and TRBJ1-1, with a tentative D call TRBD1 (6 bases). Trimming shortened V by 8 bases and J by 0 bases, and 10 bases separated the two germline ends. Germline loops: CDR1 SNHLY, CDR2 FYNNEI. The CDR3 has 13 amino acids. In DNA, the CDR3 is TGTGCCAGCGGAGACAGGTTGAACACTGAAGCTTTCTTT. Its translation is CASGDRLNTEAFF.

The chain joins TRBV5-1 to TRBJ1-4; D gene uncertain. The CDR3 spans 14 residues. Per germline, CDR1 SGHRS and CDR2 YFSETQ. The V gene lost 4 bases and the J gene lost 2 bases, with 9 bases spanning the gap. The CDR3 protein is CASSPRATNEKLFF. CDR3 nucleotides: TGCGCCAGCAGCCCCCGGGCCACTAATGAAAAACTGTTTTTT. The full variable domain, in which reference TRBV5-1 and TRBJ1-4 provide the parts outside the CDR3, is KAGVTQTPRYLIKTRGQQVTLSCSPISGHRSVSWYQQTPGQGLQFLFEYFSETQRNKGNFPGRFSGRQFSNSRSEMNVSTLELGDSALYLCASSPRATNEKLFFGSGTQLSVL.

This chain connects TRBV3-1 (or the pseudogene TRBV3-2) to TRBJ2-3, with no clear D. CDR1 LGHDT and CDR2 YNNKEL come from the germline V gene (reference sequence). Trimming stripped 0 bases from V and 8 bases from J, with 12 bases between. The CDR3 contains 14 residues. Written as DNA, the CDR3 is TGTGCCAGCAGCCAAGATAGGAGCTCGGGTACGCAGTATTTT. Translating gives CASSQDRSSGTQYF.

The chain combines TRBV5-1 with TRBJ2-7; 8 nucleotides align to TRBD1. Losses at the gene ends were 4 bases for V and 3 bases for J; bases not matched to a gene: 6. The CDR3 totals 14 residues. CDR1 is SGHRS and CDR2 is YFSETQ in the germline V gene. CDR3 sequence: CASSVDREGYEQYF. The CDR3 region has the DNA TGCGCCAGCAGCGTGGACAGGGAAGGCTACGAGCAGTACTTC.

The V call is TRBV12-5, the J call TRBJ1-1, with 8 bases fitting TRBD1. Per the germline V gene, CDR1 is LGHNT and CDR2 is FRNRAP. The length of the CDR3 is 14 residues. V lost 6 bases, J lost 1 base, and 4 bases stayed unmatched. CDR3 residues: CASGRTGRNTEAFF. The CDR3, as DNA: TGTGCTAGTGGACGGACAGGGCGGAACACTGAAGCTTTCTTT.

The chain recombines TRBV6-5 with TRBJ2-5; TRBD2 aligns across 10 bases. The CDR3 is 13 residues long. V lost 6 bases and J lost 4; bases outside the gene matches: 2. Germline V CDR1 and CDR2: MNHEY, SVGAGI. CDR3 sequence: CASRVAGGETQYF. The CDR3 bases are TGTGCCAGCAGGGTAGCGGGGGGAGAGACCCAGTACTTC.